These 17 T cell receptor beta chains were sequenced from one sample in a study of T cells in Graves' hyperthyroidism and ophthalmopathy. RNA transcripts provided the source from which TCR beta CDR3 regions were amplified. TCR CDR3 regions were first amplified by RT-PCR with HTBI primers. TCRdb independently ran MiXCR on the multiplex PCR reads; one entry per CDR3 protein. The table has about 420,000 distinct CDR3 sequences, 15% to 17% seen once. The sequencing sample was made of blood. The receptors stem from a woman aged 18-29 years with Graves' hyperthyroidism.

In this sample, this clonotype turned up once. The rearrangement uses TRBV11-1 and TRBJ1-6; D remains ambiguous. CDR1 and CDR2 (germline): SGHAT, FQDESV (reference sequence). Trimming stripped 1 base from V and 10 bases from J, with 8 bases between. The CDR3 consists of 13 residues. The CDR3 is CASSLGNRSPLHF. The DNA of the CDR3 is TGTGCCAGCAGCTTAGGAAATAGGTCACCCCTCCACTTT.

This clonotype was seen many times. The chain uses TRBV7-9 and TRBJ2-3; a weak D match, TRBD2 (5 bases). V lost 2 bases and J lost 6, with 15 bases in between. CDR3 length equals 15 residues. CDR1 SEHNR and CDR2 FQNEAQ come from the germline V gene (reference sequence). In DNA form, the CDR3 reads TGTGCCAGCAGCTTAACGGGGAGAATAACGGATACGCAGTATTTT. The encoded protein is CASSLTGRITDTQYF.

V usage is TRBV9 and J usage is TRBJ2-5, with TRBD1 matching 11 bases. The CDR3 covers 16 residues. Germline V gives CDR1 SGDLS, CDR2 YYNGEE. V gave up 4 bases and J gave up 2 bases; unmatched junction bases: 7. CDR3 protein: CASSPGTGGFQETQYF. The DNA of the CDR3 is TGTGCCAGCAGCCCGGGGACAGGGGGGTTTCAAGAGACCCAGTACTTC.

Ten or more counts support this clonotype. The genes are TRBV29-1 and TRBJ2-7, with 9 bases fitting TRBD1. V lost 4 bases, J lost 2 bases, and 3 bases stayed unmatched. This CDR3 is built from 13 residues. Germline-derived CDR1 and CDR2 are SQVTM and ANQGSEA. The CDR3 reads CSVAWTGAYEQYF. The CDR3, as DNA: TGCAGCGTTGCTTGGACAGGGGCCTACGAGCAGTACTTC.

This clonotype was recorded at least ten times. The CDR3 is CASSGGTLQETQYF. The CDR3 bases are TGCGCCAGCAGCGGCGGGACACTCCAAGAGACCCAGTACTTC. V gene TRBV5-1 combines with J gene TRBJ2-5, with D possibly being TRBD1 or TRBD2 (6 bases each). Trimming removed 4 bases at V and 1 base at J, with 11 bases between. Germline assignment: CDR1 SGHRS and CDR2 YFSETQ. The CDR3 sequence is 14 residues long.

This clonotype was seen more than once but under ten times. The chain has TRBV12-3 or TRBV12-4 and TRBJ2-1; 7 bases map to TRBD2. The CDR3 length is 19 residues. Unmatched junction bases numbered 17, after V lost 6 bases and J lost 0 bases. The CDR3 loop is CASSGAGDSGISSYNEQFF. The CDR3 DNA reads TGTGCCAGCAGCGGGGCGGGGGATAGCGGAATTTCCTCCTACAATGAGCAGTTCTTC.

The table lists this clonotype with a few counts. The genes are TRBV9 and TRBJ2-1; D may be TRBD2 (5 bases). With 0 bases removed from V and 4 bases from J, the gap between germline ends came to 11 bases. This CDR3 comprises 15 residues. The V gene's germline CDR1 is SGDLS and CDR2 YYNGEE. Written as DNA, the CDR3 is TGTGCCAGCAGCGTAGGAGTTGGCGGGTACAATGAGCAGTTCTTC. Translating it yields CASSVGVGGYNEQFF. The variable domain in full, with the rest retrieved from reference TRBV9 and TRBJ2-1, is DSGVTQTPKHLITATGQRVTLRCSPRSGDLSVYWYQQSLDQGLQFLIQYYNGEERAKGNILERFSAQQFPDLHSELNLSSLELGDSALYFCASSVGVGGYNEQFFGPGTRLTVL.

This clonotype came up many times. J is TRBJ1-6 and V is TRBV20-1, with TRBD1 identical over 8 bases. V shed 1 base, J shed 6 bases, and the junction held 8 bases outside the gene matches. The CDR3 contains 16 residues. CDR1 DFQATT and CDR2 SNEGSKA come from the germline V gene (reference sequence). The CDR3 DNA reads as TGCAGTGCTAGAGGCCGGTCGACAGGGGCTAATTCACCCCTCCACTTT. It translates to CSARGRSTGANSPLHF.

This clonotype has a handful of counts. The chain carries TRBV20-1 and TRBJ2-7; no firm D call. The germline V gene has CDR1 DFQATT and CDR2 SNEGSKA (reference sequence). Trimming pared 2 bases from V and 4 bases from J, leaving 6 bases between. The CDR3 covers 11 residues. The CDR3 sequence is CSARSAYEQYF. CDR3 DNA: TGCAGTGCTAGATCTGCTTACGAGCAGTACTTC.

Ten or more counts support this clonotype. The chain's CDR3 is CASSFWLGGSSGAFF. The CDR3 DNA follows: TGCGCCAGCAGCTTCTGGTTAGGAGGGTCGTCGGGGGCTTTCTTT. J is TRBJ1-1 and V is TRBV5-1; D is unclear. Trimming took 2 bases from V and 11 from J, leaving 22 bases between them. Germline CDR1 and CDR2: SGHRS and YFSETQ. This CDR3 has 15 residues.

V is TRBV9 and J is TRBJ2-2; D is undetermined. CDR1 is SGDLS, CDR2 YYNGEE, per germline. Trimming removed 4 bases at V and 3 bases at J, with 16 bases between. The CDR3 length is 16 residues. The CDR3 DNA reads as TGTGCCAGCAGCCGGGCTGAAGGGCCTCACACCGGGGAGCTGTTTTTT. Translated, it gives CASSRAEGPHTGELFF.

This clonotype was counted many times. The rearrangement links TRBV2 to TRBJ2-7; D possibly uses TRBD1 or TRBD2 (6 bases each). Germline CDR1 SNHLY, CDR2 FYNNEI. The CDR3 has 13 residues. Trimming stripped 6 bases from V and 3 bases from J, with 12 bases between. CDR3 nucleotide sequence: TGTGCCAGCAGAGGAGGGGGAAACTACGAGCAGTACTTC. Amino acid sequence: CASRGGGNYEQYF.

This clonotype was seen more than once but under ten times. At one end, the junction sequence differs from germline, possibly due to a read error. This chain connects TRBV5-5 to TRBJ1-5, with D uncertain. The germline V gene encodes CDR1 SGHKS and CDR2 YYEKEE (reference sequence). The CDR3 covers 14 residues. In nucleotides, the CDR3 is TGTGCCAGCAGCTTGGGGGGAGGGCTTCAGGCCCAGCATTTT. This encodes CASSLGGGLQAQHF.

The chain is built from TRBV29-1 and TRBJ2-3; D is possibly TRBD2 (5 bases). The CDR3 spans 13 residues. The V end was cut by 4 bases, the J end by 0 bases, with 8 bases between. Looked up from germline, CDR1 is SQVTM and CDR2 is ANQGSEA. CDR3 nucleotide sequence: TGCAGCGTTGTAGAGGGTAGCACAGATACGCAGTATTTT. This sequence encodes CSVVEGSTDTQYF.

The table lists this clonotype with many counts. The chain links TRBV3-1 to TRBJ2-7; weak D call: TRBD2 (6 bases). CDR3 length: 14 amino acids. Germline V gene sequence: CDR1 LGHDT, CDR2 YNNKEL (reference sequence). Trimming stripped 2 bases from V and 0 bases from J, with 8 bases between. CDR3 protein: CASSQRGTSYEQYF. CDR3 DNA sequence: TGTGCCAGCAGCCAACGCGGGACCTCCTACGAGCAGTACTTC.

This clonotype was seen ten or more times. V usage is TRBV7-2 and J usage is TRBJ2-5; TRBD2 might be the D (7 bases). V lost 5 bases and J lost 5, with 24 bases in between. Germline CDR1 SGHTA, CDR2 FQGNSA. This CDR3 is built from 17 residues. This CDR3 reads CASSRQINREGDETQYF. DNA for the CDR3: TGTGCCAGCAGCCGACAAATAAACAGGGAGGGAGACGAGACCCAGTACTTC.

The rearrangement uses TRBV4-1 and TRBJ2-1, with 10 nucleotides matching TRBD2. The CDR3 loop spans 16 amino acids. The V segment lost 4 bases and the J segment 4 bases; nucleotides outside the gene matches: 7. CDR1 is MGHRA, CDR2 YSYEKL, per germline. The CDR3 bases are TGCGCCAGCAGCCCGAGGGGGACTAGCGAGTACAATGAGCAGTTCTTC. Translating it yields CASSPRGTSEYNEQFF.